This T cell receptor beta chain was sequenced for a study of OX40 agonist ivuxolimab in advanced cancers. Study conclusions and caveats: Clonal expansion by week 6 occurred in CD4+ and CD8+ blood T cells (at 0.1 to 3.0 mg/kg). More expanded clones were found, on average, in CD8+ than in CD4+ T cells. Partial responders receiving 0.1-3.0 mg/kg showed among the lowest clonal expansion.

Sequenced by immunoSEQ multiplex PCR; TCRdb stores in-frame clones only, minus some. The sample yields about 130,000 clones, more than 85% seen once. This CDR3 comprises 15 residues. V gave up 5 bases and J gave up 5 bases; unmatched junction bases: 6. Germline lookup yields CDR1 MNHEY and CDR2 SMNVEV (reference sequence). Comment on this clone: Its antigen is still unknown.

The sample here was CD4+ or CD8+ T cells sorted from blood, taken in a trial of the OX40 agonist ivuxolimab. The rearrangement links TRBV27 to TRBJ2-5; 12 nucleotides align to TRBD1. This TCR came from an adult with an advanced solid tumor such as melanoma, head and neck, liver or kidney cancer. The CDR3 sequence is CASSVGTGGRETQYF. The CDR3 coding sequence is TGTGCCAGCAGTGTAGGGACAGGGGGCCGTGAGACCCAGTACTTC.